A single sample is the source of the 9 T cell receptor beta chains below, sequenced in a study of metastatic and nonmetastatic thyroid tumors. The entire patient cohort was treatment-naive prior to thyroid surgery. TCRdb called clones again from the PCR reads with MiXCR. This sample yields 30,000 to 35,000 clones, of which roughly 22% are seen a single time; approximately 3% belongs to the top ten. Sequenced material: tumor tissue. All receptors come from a male donor with papillary thyroid cancer or a benign thyroid nodule (not recorded which). Some clones in this sample may be carry-over from other donors' samples.

The V and J genes are TRBV7-9 and TRBJ2-5; tentatively, D is TRBD2 (5 bases). CDR3 length: 12 amino acids. V was trimmed by 5 bases and J by 7 bases, leaving 11 bases between them. From germline, CDR1 is SEHNR and CDR2 FQNEAQ (reference sequence). The CDR3 reads CASSDTRGTQYF. The CDR3 DNA sequence: TGTGCCAGCAGCGACACCCGGGGGACCCAGTACTTC.

There are many counts of this clone. The chain is built from TRBV5-8 and TRBJ2-5; 7 bases are a match to TRBD1. CDR3 length equals 15 residues. The V and J ends lost 4 bases and 7 bases, in that order; junction bases with no gene match: 13. Germline values: CDR1 SGHTS, CDR2 YDEGEE. This chain's CDR3 is CASSMGTEDWGTQYF. The DNA for the CDR3 is TGTGCCAGCAGCATGGGGACAGAGGATTGGGGGACCCAGTACTTC. Supplemented by reference TRBV5-8 and TRBJ2-5, the full variable domain reads EAGVTQSPTHLIKTRGQQATLRCSPISGHTSVYWYQQALGLGLQFLLWYDEGEERNRGNFPPRFSGRQFPNYSSELNVNALELEDSALYLCASSMGTEDWGTQYFGPGTRLLVL.

With regard to this clone: A clone one base away is much larger, so this may be a read error. In the same sample, other DNA sequences code for this CDR3. The chain joins TRBV7-2 to TRBJ2-5; D is unresolved. Germline loops: CDR1 SGHTA, CDR2 FQGNSA. V was cut by 2 bases and J by 5 bases, with 3 bases left in between. CDR3 length: 11 amino acids. The CDR3 is CASSLTETQYF. The DNA of the CDR3 is TGTGCCAGCAGCTTAACTGAGACCCAGTACTTC.

Ten or more counts support this clone. V is TRBV20-1 and J is TRBJ2-5, with 10 bases identical to TRBD2. V lost 2 bases to trimming and J lost 0 bases; unmatched junction nucleotides: 6. The CDR3 covers 16 residues. Germline CDR1 reads DFQATT; CDR2 reads SNEGSKA (reference sequence). CDR3 sequence: CSARTWTSGNQETQYF. The CDR3 DNA reads as TGCAGTGCTAGAACGTGGACTAGCGGAAACCAAGAGACCCAGTACTTC.

This clone has a handful of counts. V gene TRBV2 combines with J gene TRBJ1-6, with 9 bases fitting TRBD1. The CDR3 sequence is 14 residues long. V trimming: 5 bases; J trimming: 11 bases; junction bases outside the gene matches: 7. Germline CDR1 is SNHLY and CDR2 is FYNNEI. In nucleotides, the CDR3 is TGTGCCAGCAGTACCGGGACAGGGAGTGCACCCCTCCACTTT. Protein product: CASSTGTGSAPLHF.

At least ten counts were recorded for this clone. The chain recombines TRBV4-2 with TRBJ2-3, with 7 nucleotides matching TRBD2. J lost 5 bases, V lost 2 bases, and 10 bases had no gene match. This CDR3 spans 16 amino acids. Looked up from germline, CDR1 is LGHNA and CDR2 is YNFKEQ. The CDR3 DNA reads TGTGCCAGCAGCCAAAGGACCGGAGGACTAGTAGATACGCAGTATTTT. This codes for CASSQRTGGLVDTQYF.

In its sample, this clone was seen many times. This same CDR3 is encoded by further DNA sequences in the sample. This sequence joins TRBV2 and TRBJ1-5, with 8 bases lining up with TRBD1. There are 17 residues in the CDR3. The junction had 10 bases not matched to a gene; V was cut back by 4 bases and J by 2 bases. The germline V gene has CDR1 SNHLY and CDR2 FYNNEI. CDR3 in DNA: TGTGCCAGCAGTGCCCCTAGGACAGGGCTTGGCAATCAGCCCCAGCATTTT. It codes for CASSAPRTGLGNQPQHF.

In its sample, this clone was seen many times. This chain joins TRBV10-2 and TRBJ1-6, with D perhaps TRBD1 (5 bases). The CDR3 runs to 14 residues. Trimming took 7 bases from V and 8 from J, leaving 15 bases between them. In germline, CDR1 is WSHSY, CDR2 SAAADI. The CDR3 protein is CASTVTGGDSPLHF. CDR3 nucleotides: TGCGCCAGCACCGTAACAGGAGGAGATTCACCCCTCCACTTT.

The sample holds a few counts of this clone. Relative to the germline gene, one junction end is altered; a read error may explain this. J is TRBJ2-7 and V is TRBV20-1; the match to TRBD1 covers 8 bases. Germline values: CDR1 DFQATT, CDR2 SNEGSKA (reference sequence). CDR3 length: 16 residues. The CDR3 reads CSAREQIRDRTYEQHF. The DNA for the CDR3 is TGCAGTGCTAGAGAGCAAATCCGGGACAGGACCTACGAGCAGCACTTC.